The 27 T cell receptor beta chains given below trace back to one sample, sequenced in a study of control samples from healthy donors and cancer patients. Libraries were prepared by immunoSEQ multiplex PCR; TCRdb keeps only in-frame clonotypes and omits some of them. The sample shows roughly 130,000 clones, nearly 90% of them seen only once. Material: blood. The receptors originated from a man aged 45-65 years in good health.

This chain joins TRBV7-6 and TRBJ2-2; the D gene is possibly TRBD2 (6 bases). The V gene's germline CDR1 is SGHVS and CDR2 FNYEAQ. The V end was cut by 3 bases, the J end by 5 bases, with 19 bases between. The CDR3 covers 17 residues. This chain's CDR3 is CASSFGGQSPTTGELFF. The CDR3 DNA reads as TGTGCCAGCAGCTTTGGAGGGCAAAGCCCAACGACCGGGGAGCTGTTTTTT.

The chain is built from TRBV18 and TRBJ1-2, with 8 bases that match TRBD1. With V trimmed by 0 bases and J by 4 bases, 4 bases remained unmatched. This CDR3 is built from 15 residues. Germline CDR1 is KGHSH and CDR2 is LQKENI. CDR3: CASSPPSGGGYGYTF. The CDR3 region has the DNA TGTGCCAGCTCACCACCTTCAGGGGGCGGCTATGGCTACACCTTC.

This clone is termed large. The chain employs TRBV2 and TRBJ1-2; 8 bases are a match to TRBD1. This CDR3 is built from 13 residues. CDR1 is SNHLY and CDR2 is FYNNEI in the germline V gene. The V and J ends lost 5 bases and 6 bases, in that order; junction bases with no gene match: 5. The CDR3 region has the DNA TGTGCCAGCAGTAGATCGACAGGGGATGGCTACACCTTC. Its translation: CASSRSTGDGYTF.

The chain combines TRBV9 with TRBJ2-5, with 10 nucleotides matching TRBD2. The junction had 4 bases not matched to a gene; V was cut back by 3 bases and J by 5 bases. The CDR3 consists of 14 residues. Germline assignment: CDR1 SGDLS and CDR2 YYNGEE. DNA for the CDR3: TGTGCCAGCAGCGCGACTAGCGGGTCCGAGACCCAGTACTTC. Amino acid sequence: CASSATSGSETQYF.

The rearrangement joins TRBV6-4 to TRBJ2-7; D is possibly TRBD2 (5 bases). The germline V and J ends were trimmed by 0 bases and 4 bases, with 16 bases remaining between them. The CDR3 length is 16 residues. Germline CDR1 MRHNA, CDR2 SNTAGT. CDR3 amino acids: CASSDSKRSESYEQYF. In DNA, the CDR3 is TGTGCCAGCAGTGACTCGAAGCGGTCGGAAAGTTACGAGCAGTACTTC.

The chain couples TRBV28 to TRBJ2-7; TRBD1 is a possible D gene (6 bases). Deletions cut 5 bases from V and 0 bases from J, with 11 bases between. Looked up from germline, CDR1 is MDHEN and CDR2 is SYDVKM. The CDR3 is 14 amino acids. The CDR3 region has the DNA TGTGCCAGCAGTCGGACAGCATTCTCCTACGAGCAGTACTTC. It codes for CASSRTAFSYEQYF.

This clone was seen once. The chain carries TRBV11-2 and TRBJ2-7; 7 nucleotides match TRBD1. The V gene's germline CDR1 is SGHAT and CDR2 FQNNGV. J lost 6 bases, V lost 5 bases, and 10 bases had no gene match. The CDR3 is 14 residues long. The CDR3 region is CASSLLGQTGEQYF. The CDR3, as DNA: TGTGCCAGCAGCCTGCTGGGACAGACTGGCGAGCAGTACTTC.

The V and J genes are TRBV28 and TRBJ2-7; 7 bases line up with TRBD1. The germline CDR1 and CDR2 sequences are MDHEN and SYDVKM. The trim removed 4 bases at V and 6 bases at J, leaving 12 bases unmatched. This CDR3 contains 15 residues. The CDR3, as DNA: TGTGCCAGCAGTTCCGTTCGGGACAGATTACCCGAGCAGTACTTC. It is translated as CASSSVRDRLPEQYF.

This chain joins TRBV2 and TRBJ2-2, with 7 bases aligning to TRBD1. CDR3 size: 14 residues. Germline CDR1 SNHLY, CDR2 FYNNEI. After removal of 2 bases from V and 8 bases from J, the junction contained 5 bases not matched to a gene. The CDR3 loop is CASSERGLSGELFF. DNA for the CDR3: TGTGCCAGCAGTGAAAGGGGGCTATCAGGGGAGCTGTTTTTT.

This clone has more than one count but fewer than ten. J is TRBJ1-1 and V is TRBV6-6; TRBD1 agrees at 8 bases. This CDR3 is built from 13 residues. The junction had 8 bases not matched to a gene; V was cut back by 6 bases and J by 8 bases. Germline CDR1 reads MNHNY; CDR2 reads SVGAGI (reference sequence). CDR3 sequence reads: CASSRGQGGEAFF. The CDR3 DNA is TGTGCCAGCAGCCGCGGACAGGGTGGGGAAGCTTTCTTT.

This chain connects TRBV2 to TRBJ2-3; 8 bases agree with TRBD1. V lost 8 bases and J lost 6; bases outside the gene matches: 10. CDR1 is SNHLY and CDR2 is FYNNEI in the germline V gene. The CDR3 runs 14 residues. The chain's CDR3 is CASLLGQVVDTQYF. In DNA, the CDR3 is TGTGCCAGCTTATTGGGACAGGTAGTTGATACGCAGTATTTT.

The chain carries TRBV19 and TRBJ2-7, with D perhaps matching TRBD1 (6 bases). The CDR3 spans 14 residues. Trimming stripped 1 base from V and 7 bases from J, with 14 bases between. CDR1 LNHDA and CDR2 SQIVND come from the germline V gene (reference sequence). CDR3 amino acids: CASSIVPGAGEQYF. In DNA, the CDR3 is TGTGCCAGTAGTATAGTTCCAGGGGCCGGGGAGCAGTACTTC.

This clone was picked up a small number of times. This chain joins TRBV21-1 and TRBJ2-7; no check of the table's D call, TRBD2, against the DNA was made. TRBV21-1 is shown as a pseudogene. The CDR3 consists of 16 residues. The CDR3 here is CASSKEGRGARYEQYF. Here the CDR3 DNA reads TGTGCCAGCAGCAAAGAGGGGCGGGGGGCCCGCTACGAGCAGTACTTC.

The chain recombines TRBV28 with TRBJ2-1, with 9 bases matching TRBD2. The CDR3 extends over 15 amino acids. Germline assignment: CDR1 MDHEN and CDR2 SYDVKM. Trimming removed 1 base from V and 4 bases from J; junction bases left unmatched: 2. The CDR3 loop is CASSLSLAGYNEQFF. Here the CDR3 DNA reads TGTGCCAGCAGTTTATCGCTAGCGGGATACAATGAGCAGTTCTTC.

The chain uses TRBV5-1 and TRBJ1-1; D is unclear. The ends were cut back, 0 bases at V and 0 bases at J, with 6 bases in the middle. Germline CDR1 SGHRS, CDR2 YFSETQ. The CDR3 is 14 residues long. As DNA, the CDR3 is TGCGCCAGCAGCTTGGCGACCCTGAACACTGAAGCTTTCTTT. It encodes CASSLATLNTEAFF.

This clone has more than one count but fewer than ten. The chain links TRBV28 to TRBJ1-6, with 8 bases identical to TRBD1. The CDR3 length is 16 residues. Germline CDR1 MDHEN, CDR2 SYDVKM. With 5 bases clipped from V and 6 bases from J, the junction kept 9 bases outside the gene matches. The CDR3 DNA reads as TGTGCCAGCAGTCCACAGGACAGGGTCTCTAATTCACCCCTCCACTTT. Its protein is CASSPQDRVSNSPLHF.

The rearrangement uses TRBV7-9 and TRBJ1-6; D not resolved. The CDR3 contains 14 residues. V lost 5 bases and J 8 bases, leaving 13 bases between the germline ends. The V gene's germline CDR1 is SEHNR and CDR2 FQNEAQ (reference sequence). CDR3 amino acids: CASSPFEDHSPLHF. CDR3 in DNA: TGTGCCAGCAGCCCCTTTGAGGATCATTCACCCCTCCACTTT.

The chain is built from TRBV10-3 and TRBJ1-1; TRBD1 might be the D (5 bases). The length of the CDR3 is 13 residues. CDR1 and CDR2 (germline): ENHRY, SYGVKD. V lost 0 bases to trimming and J lost 9 bases, with 11 bases between them. CDR3 sequence reads: CAISESTQGKAFF. The CDR3 DNA is TGTGCCATCAGTGAGTCGACGCAGGGTAAAGCTTTCTTT.

This clone has a single count. The rearrangement uses TRBV30 and TRBJ1-2, with 7 bases lining up with TRBD1. The junction had 5 bases not matched to a gene; V was cut back by 5 bases and J by 5 bases. Germline V gene data show CDR1 as GTSNPN and CDR2 as SVGIG (reference sequence). The CDR3 extends over 12 amino acids. CDR3 region: CAWDRDSYGYTF. CDR3 bases: TGTGCCTGGGACCGGGACAGTTATGGCTACACCTTC.

The chain carries TRBV2 and TRBJ1-2; D is unresolved. Germline values: CDR1 SNHLY, CDR2 FYNNEI. The V gene lost 4 bases and the J gene lost 8 bases, with 14 bases spanning the gap. The CDR3 loop spans 13 amino acids. CDR3 residues: CASSVGREAGYTF. In nucleotides, the CDR3 is TGTGCCAGCAGTGTGGGCCGGGAGGCGGGCTACACCTTC.

The chain couples TRBV15 to TRBJ2-5; 9 bases agree with TRBD2. The CDR3 runs to 16 residues. The germline gives CDR1 LNHNV, CDR2 YYDKDF (reference sequence). After removal of 1 base from V and 2 bases from J, the junction contained 5 bases not matched to a gene. The CDR3 sequence is CATSRGLAAFQETQYF. For the CDR3, the DNA is TGTGCCACCAGCAGAGGACTAGCGGCCTTTCAAGAGACCCAGTACTTC.

The chain carries TRBV6-1 and TRBJ1-5; D not certain. Between the trimmed V and J ends, which lost 3 bases and 6 bases, there was a span of 12 bases. Per germline, CDR1 MNHNS and CDR2 SASEGT. The CDR3 consists of 14 residues. CDR3 residues: CASSDTFMLQPQHF. In DNA, the CDR3 is TGTGCCAGCAGTGACACCTTCATGCTTCAGCCCCAGCATTTT.

The chain joins TRBV9 to TRBJ2-1; D is ambiguous. This CDR3 region has 18 residues. V was clipped by 7 bases and J by 0 bases, with 23 bases between them. The germline V gene has CDR1 SGDLS and CDR2 YYNGEE. CDR3 nucleotides: TGTGCCAGCGGAGACTCTCGGGTCGACAAAAGCTCCTACAATGAGCAGTTCTTC. Protein sequence: CASGDSRVDKSSYNEQFF.

The chain joins TRBV18 to TRBJ2-2; D uncertain. The CDR3 sequence is 12 residues long. Germline V gene sequence: CDR1 KGHSH, CDR2 LQKENI. Trimming shortened V by 3 bases and J by 4 bases, and 3 bases separated the two germline ends. The CDR3 DNA sequence: TGTGCCAGCTCACCGCGCACCGGGGAGCTGTTTTTT. This encodes CASSPRTGELFF. Filled out from reference TRBV18 and TRBJ2-2, the complete variable domain reads NAGVMQNPRHLVRRRGQEARLRCSPMKGHSHVYWYRQLPEEGLKFMVYLQKENIIDESGMPKERFSAEFPKEGPSILRIQQVVRGDSAAYFCASSPRTGELFFGEGSRLTVL.

V is TRBV14 and J is TRBJ2-3; no clear D. Per germline, CDR1 SGHDN and CDR2 FVKESK. This CDR3 has 12 amino acids. Trimming removed 3 bases from V and 5 bases from J, with 6 bases in between. CDR3 nucleotides: TGTGCCAGCAGCCATGGAAAAGATACGCAGTATTTT. Translating gives CASSHGKDTQYF.

The rearrangement joins TRBV27 to TRBJ2-7; no clear D gene. Germline CDR1 reads MNHEY; CDR2 reads SMNVEV (reference sequence). V was trimmed by 3 bases and J by 2 bases, leaving 8 bases between them. This CDR3 is built from 13 residues. The CDR3 here is CASSFFAPYEQYF. CDR3 in DNA: TGTGCCAGCAGTTTTTTTGCCCCCTACGAGCAGTACTTC.

The chain employs TRBV28 and TRBJ2-3; the match to TRBD2 covers 7 bases. The CDR3 has 12 amino acids. Per germline, CDR1 MDHEN and CDR2 SYDVKM. Trimming at V came to 3 bases and at J to 11 bases, leaving 5 bases not matched to a gene. This CDR3 reads CASSFYGGMQYF. In DNA, the CDR3 is TGTGCCAGCAGTTTTTACGGGGGGATGCAGTATTTT.